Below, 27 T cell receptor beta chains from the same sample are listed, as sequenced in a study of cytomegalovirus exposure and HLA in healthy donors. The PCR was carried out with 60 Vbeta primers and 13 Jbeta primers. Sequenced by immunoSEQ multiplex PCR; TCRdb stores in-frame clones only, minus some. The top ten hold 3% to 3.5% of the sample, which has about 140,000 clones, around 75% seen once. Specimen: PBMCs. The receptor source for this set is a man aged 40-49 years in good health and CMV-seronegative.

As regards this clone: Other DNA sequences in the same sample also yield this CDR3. For the CDR3, the DNA is TGTGCCAGCAGTGTAAATGTAGGGAGCCAAGAGACCCAGTACTTC. Its translation is CASSVNVGSQETQYF. This rearrangement joins TRBV9 to TRBJ2-5; TRBD2 might be the D (5 bases). The CDR3 extends over 15 amino acids. Germline values: CDR1 SGDLS, CDR2 YYNGEE. Trimming removed 5 bases at V and 1 base at J, with 15 bases between. Using reference TRBV9 and TRBJ2-5 for the parts outside the CDR3, the full variable domain is DSGVTQTPKHLITATGQRVTLRCSPRSGDLSVYWYQQSLDQGLQFLIQYYNGEERAKGNILERFSAQQFPDLHSELNLSSLELGDSALYFCASSVNVGSQETQYFGPGTRLLVL.

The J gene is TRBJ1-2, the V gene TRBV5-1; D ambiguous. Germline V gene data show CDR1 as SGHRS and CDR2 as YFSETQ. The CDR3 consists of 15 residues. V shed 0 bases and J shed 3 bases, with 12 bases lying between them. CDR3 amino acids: CASSLGQPGDYGYTF. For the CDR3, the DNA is TGCGCCAGCAGCTTGGGTCAACCTGGAGACTATGGCTACACCTTC.

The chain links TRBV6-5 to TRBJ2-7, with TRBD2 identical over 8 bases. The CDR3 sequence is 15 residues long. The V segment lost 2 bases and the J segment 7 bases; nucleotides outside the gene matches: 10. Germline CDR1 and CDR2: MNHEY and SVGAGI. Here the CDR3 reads CASSYPSGGVREQYF. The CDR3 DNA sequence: TGTGCCAGCAGTTACCCCTCGGGAGGGGTGCGGGAGCAGTACTTC.

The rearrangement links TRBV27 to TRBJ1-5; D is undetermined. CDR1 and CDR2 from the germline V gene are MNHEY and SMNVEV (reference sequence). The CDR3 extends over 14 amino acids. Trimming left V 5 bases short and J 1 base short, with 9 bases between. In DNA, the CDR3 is TGTGCCAGCAGTGCGGGCGGGAGCAATCAGCCCCAGCATTTT. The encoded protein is CASSAGGSNQPQHF.

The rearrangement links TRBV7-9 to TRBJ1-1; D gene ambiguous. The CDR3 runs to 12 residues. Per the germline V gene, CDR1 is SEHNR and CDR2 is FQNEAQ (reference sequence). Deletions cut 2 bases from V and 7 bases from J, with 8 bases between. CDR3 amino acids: CASSLISGEAFF. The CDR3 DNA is TGTGCCAGCAGCTTAATAAGCGGTGAAGCTTTCTTT. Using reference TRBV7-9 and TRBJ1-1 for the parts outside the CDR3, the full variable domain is DTGVSQNPRHKITKRGQNVTFRCDPISEHNRLYWYRQTLGQGPEFLTYFQNEAQLEKSRLLSDRFSAERPKGSFSTLEIQRTEQGDSAMYLCASSLISGEAFFGQGTRLTVV.

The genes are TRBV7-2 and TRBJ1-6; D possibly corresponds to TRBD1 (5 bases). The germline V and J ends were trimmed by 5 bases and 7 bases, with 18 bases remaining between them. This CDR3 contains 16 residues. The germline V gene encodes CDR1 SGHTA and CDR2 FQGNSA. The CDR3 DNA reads TGTGCCAGCAGCCCCGCTCGAGACAGCGTAAATTCACCCCTCCACTTT. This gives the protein CASSPARDSVNSPLHF.

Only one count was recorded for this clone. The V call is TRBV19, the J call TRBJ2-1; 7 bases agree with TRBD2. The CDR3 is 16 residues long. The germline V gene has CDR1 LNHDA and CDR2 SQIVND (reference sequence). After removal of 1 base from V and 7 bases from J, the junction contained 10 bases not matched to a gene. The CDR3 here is CASSIGVWSGGNEQFF. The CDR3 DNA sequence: TGTGCCAGTAGTATAGGTGTTTGGTCCGGGGGGAATGAGCAGTTCTTC. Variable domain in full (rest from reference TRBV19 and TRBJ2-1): DGGITQSPKYLFRKEGQNVTLSCEQNLNHDAMYWYRQDPGQGLRLIYYSQIVNDFQKGDIAEGYSVSREKKESFPLTVTSAQKNPTAFYLCASSIGVWSGGNEQFFGPGTRLTVL.

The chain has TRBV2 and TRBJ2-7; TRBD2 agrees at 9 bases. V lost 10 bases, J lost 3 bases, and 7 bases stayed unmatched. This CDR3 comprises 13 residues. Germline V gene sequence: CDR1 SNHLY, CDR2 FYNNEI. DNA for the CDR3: TGTGCCACCATTGGACTAGCGAGCTACGAGCAGTACTTC. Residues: CATIGLASYEQYF.

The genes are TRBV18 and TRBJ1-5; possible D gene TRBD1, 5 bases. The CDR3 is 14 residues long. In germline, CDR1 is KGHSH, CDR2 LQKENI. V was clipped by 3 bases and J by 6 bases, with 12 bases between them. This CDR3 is CASSPGQGGQPQHF. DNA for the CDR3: TGTGCCAGCTCACCTGGGCAGGGAGGTCAGCCCCAGCATTTT.

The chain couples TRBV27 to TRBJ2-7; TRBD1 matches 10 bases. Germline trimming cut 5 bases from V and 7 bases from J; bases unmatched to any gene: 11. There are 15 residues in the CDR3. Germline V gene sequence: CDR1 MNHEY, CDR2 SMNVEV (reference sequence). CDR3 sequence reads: CASSASGTGVGEQYF. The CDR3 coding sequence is TGTGCCAGCAGTGCAAGCGGGACAGGGGTCGGAGAGCAGTACTTC.

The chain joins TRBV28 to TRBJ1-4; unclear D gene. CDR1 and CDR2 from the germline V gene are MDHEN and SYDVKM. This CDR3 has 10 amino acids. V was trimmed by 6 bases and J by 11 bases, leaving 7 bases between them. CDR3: CASREDKLFF. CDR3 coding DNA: TGTGCCAGCAGGGAGGACAAACTGTTTTTT. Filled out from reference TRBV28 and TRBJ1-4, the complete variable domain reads DVKVTQSSRYLVKRTGEKVFLECVQDMDHENMFWYRQDPGLGLRLIYFSYDVKMKEKGDIPEGYSVSREKKERFSLILESASTNQTSMYLCASREDKLFFGSGTQLSVL.

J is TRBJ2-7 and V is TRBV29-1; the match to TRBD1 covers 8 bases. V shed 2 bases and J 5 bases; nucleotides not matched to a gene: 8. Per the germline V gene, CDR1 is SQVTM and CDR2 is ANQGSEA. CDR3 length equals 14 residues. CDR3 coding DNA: TGCAGCGTTGAATCGGACAGGGTGGGAAACGAGCAGTACTTC. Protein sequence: CSVESDRVGNEQYF.

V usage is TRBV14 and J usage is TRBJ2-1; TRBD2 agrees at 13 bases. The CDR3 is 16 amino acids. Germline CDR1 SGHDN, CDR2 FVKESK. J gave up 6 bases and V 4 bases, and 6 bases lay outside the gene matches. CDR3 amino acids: CASSRPGLAGSNEQFF. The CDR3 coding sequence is TGTGCCAGCAGCCGACCGGGACTAGCGGGGTCCAATGAGCAGTTCTTC.

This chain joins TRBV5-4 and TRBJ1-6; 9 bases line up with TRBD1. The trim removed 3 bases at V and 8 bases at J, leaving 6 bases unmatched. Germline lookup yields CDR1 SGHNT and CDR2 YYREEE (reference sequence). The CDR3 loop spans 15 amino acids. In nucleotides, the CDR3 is TGTGCCAGCAGCTCCGGACAGGGGACTTATTCACCCCTCCACTTT. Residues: CASSSGQGTYSPLHF.

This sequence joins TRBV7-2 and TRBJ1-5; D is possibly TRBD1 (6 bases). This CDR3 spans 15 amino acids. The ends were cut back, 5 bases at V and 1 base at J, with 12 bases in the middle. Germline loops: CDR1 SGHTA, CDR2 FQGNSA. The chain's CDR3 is CASSLDRGSNQPQHF. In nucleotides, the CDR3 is TGTGCCAGCAGCCTGGACAGAGGGAGCAATCAGCCCCAGCATTTT.

Here the CDR3 DNA reads TGTGCCAGCAGCTCCACAGGGAAAGTCACTGAAGCTTTCTTT. This sequence encodes CASSSTGKVTEAFF. This chain joins TRBV5-4 and TRBJ1-1; a weak D match, TRBD1 (6 bases). The V gene's germline CDR1 is SGHNT and CDR2 YYREEE (reference sequence). The CDR3 consists of 14 residues. V was pared by 3 bases and J by 4 bases, with 13 bases between.

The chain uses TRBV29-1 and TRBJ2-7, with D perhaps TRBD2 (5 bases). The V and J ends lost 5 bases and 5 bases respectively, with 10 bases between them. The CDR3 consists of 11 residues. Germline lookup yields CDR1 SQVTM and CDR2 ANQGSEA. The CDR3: CSVSGNDEQYF. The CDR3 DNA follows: TGCAGCGTTTCCGGGAACGACGAGCAGTACTTC.

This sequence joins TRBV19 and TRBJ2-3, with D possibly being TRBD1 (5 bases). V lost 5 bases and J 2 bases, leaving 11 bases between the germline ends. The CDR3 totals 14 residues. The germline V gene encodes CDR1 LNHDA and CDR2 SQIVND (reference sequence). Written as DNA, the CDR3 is TGTGCCAGTAGTTCTACCAGGGTCACAGATACGCAGTATTTT. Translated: CASSSTRVTDTQYF.

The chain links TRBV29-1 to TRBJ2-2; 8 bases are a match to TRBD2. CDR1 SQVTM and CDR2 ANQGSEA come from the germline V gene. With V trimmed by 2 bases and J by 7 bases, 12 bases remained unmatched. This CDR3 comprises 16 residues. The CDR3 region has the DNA TGCAGCGTTGAAAGTTCGGGTCTAGCGGGTAACGGGGAGCTGTTTTTT. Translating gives CSVESSGLAGNGELFF.

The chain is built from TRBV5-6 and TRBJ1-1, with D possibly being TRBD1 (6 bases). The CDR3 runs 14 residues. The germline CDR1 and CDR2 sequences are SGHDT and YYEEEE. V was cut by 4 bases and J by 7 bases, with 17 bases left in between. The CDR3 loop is CASSRGANGLEAFF. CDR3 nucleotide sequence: TGTGCCAGCAGCCGGGGGGCCAACGGGCTTGAAGCTTTCTTT.

The CDR3 here is CASSRQVDNSPLHF. CDR3 coding DNA: TGTGCCAGCAGCAGACAGGTGGATAATTCACCCCTCCACTTT. V gene TRBV7-6 combines with J gene TRBJ1-6; possibly TRBD1 for D (6 bases). With 5 bases removed from V and 5 bases from J, the gap between germline ends came to 10 bases. CDR3 length: 14 amino acids. Germline-derived CDR1 and CDR2 are SGHVS and FNYEAQ. Filled out from reference TRBV7-6 and TRBJ1-6, the complete variable domain reads GAGVSQSPRYKVTKRGQDVALRCDPISGHVSLYWYRQALGQGPEFLTYFNYEAQQDKSGLPNDRFSAERPEGSISTLTIQRTEQRDSAMYRCASSRQVDNSPLHFGNGTRLTVT.

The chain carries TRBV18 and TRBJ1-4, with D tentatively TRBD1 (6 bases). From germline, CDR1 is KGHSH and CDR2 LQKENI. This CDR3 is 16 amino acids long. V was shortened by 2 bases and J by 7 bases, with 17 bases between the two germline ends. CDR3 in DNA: TGTGCCAGCTCACCAAATTTCTCAGGGGCCGGTGAAAAACTGTTTTTT. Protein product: CASSPNFSGAGEKLFF.

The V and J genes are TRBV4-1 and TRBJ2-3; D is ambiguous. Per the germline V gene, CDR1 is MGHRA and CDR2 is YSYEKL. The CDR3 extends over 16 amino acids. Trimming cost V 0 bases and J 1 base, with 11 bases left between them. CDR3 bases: TGCGCCAGCAGCCAAGAAACTCATCCGGGCACAGATACGCAGTATTTT. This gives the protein CASSQETHPGTDTQYF.

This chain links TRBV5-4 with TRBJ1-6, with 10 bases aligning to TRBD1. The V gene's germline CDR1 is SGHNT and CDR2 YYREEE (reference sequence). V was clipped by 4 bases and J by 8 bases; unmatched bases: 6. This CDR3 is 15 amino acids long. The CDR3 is CASSTRDRGDSPLHF. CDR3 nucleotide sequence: TGTGCCAGCAGCACCCGGGACAGGGGAGATTCACCCCTCCACTTT.

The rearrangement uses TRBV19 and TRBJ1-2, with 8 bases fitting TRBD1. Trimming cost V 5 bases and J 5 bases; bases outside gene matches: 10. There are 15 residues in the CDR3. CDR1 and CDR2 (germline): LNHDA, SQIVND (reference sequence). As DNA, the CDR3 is TGTGCCAGTAGTGACCGGGACAGGCGGGGATATGGCTACACCTTC. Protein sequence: CASSDRDRRGYGYTF. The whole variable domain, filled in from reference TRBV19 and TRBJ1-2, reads DGGITQSPKYLFRKEGQNVTLSCEQNLNHDAMYWYRQDPGQGLRLIYYSQIVNDFQKGDIAEGYSVSREKKESFPLTVTSAQKNPTAFYLCASSDRDRRGYGYTFGSGTRLTVV.

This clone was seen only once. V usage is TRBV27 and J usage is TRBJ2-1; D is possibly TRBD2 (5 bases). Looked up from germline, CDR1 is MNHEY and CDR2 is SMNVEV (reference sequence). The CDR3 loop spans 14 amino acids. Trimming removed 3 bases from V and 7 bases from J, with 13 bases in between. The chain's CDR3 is CASSFIGGPNEQFF. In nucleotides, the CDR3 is TGTGCCAGCAGTTTCATCGGAGGTCCTAATGAGCAGTTCTTC.

The CDR3, as DNA: TGTGCCAGCAGTCCCTGGGACAGCTACAATGAGCAGTTCTTC. It codes for CASSPWDSYNEQFF. The chain carries TRBV6-5 and TRBJ2-1; 7 bases align to TRBD1. V lost 5 bases and J lost 3; bases outside the gene matches: 4. The V gene's germline CDR1 is MNHEY and CDR2 SVGAGI. The length of the CDR3 is 14 residues.